This TCR beta chain was documented in a study of blood T cell repertoires in COVID-19. Study information: Samples representing acute and convalescent COVID-19 were sourced from the United States, Italy and Spain. In each case, the material was cDNA or gDNA derived from T cells, B-cell-depleted T cells, or PBMCs.

Methods used by the authors: Scientists estimated how many nucleated cells there were by amplifying reference gene primers. The repertoire was sequenced with immunoSEQ multiplex PCR; TCRdb's copy has only in-frame clones and lacks some. The V and J calls and clone size are taken from that table; D and trimming were inferred from the DNA. The table records about 73,000 clones, 89% of them present only once. Sequencing input: peripheral blood. This sequence was found in an elderly man with acute or convalescent COVID-19.

Here the CDR3 reads CASSEFSGSFNTEAFF. The CDR3 nucleotides read TGTGCCAGCAGTGAATTTTCGGGTTCCTTCAACACTGAAGCTTTCTTT. The gene calls are TRBV25-1 and TRBJ1-1, with D unclear. Trimming took 1 base from V and 2 from J, leaving 14 bases between them. This CDR3 region has 16 residues. Germline V gene lookup returns CDR1 MGHDK and CDR2 SYGVNS.